These 29 T cell receptor beta chains originate from one sample sequenced in a study of cytomegalovirus exposure and HLA in healthy donors. Measured with immunoSEQ multiplex PCR; TCRdb has only the in-frame clones, and not every one. The sample holds about 360,000 clones, 80% to 90% seen once. The sequenced material came from PBMCs. These receptors were obtained from a woman under 30 in good health and CMV-seronegative.

The chain links TRBV6-1 to TRBJ2-7; 7 bases are a match to TRBD2. Losses at the gene ends were 4 bases for V and 3 bases for J; bases not matched to a gene: 9. Per the germline V gene, CDR1 is MNHNS and CDR2 is SASEGT. The CDR3 extends over 15 amino acids. CDR3 sequence (DNA): TGTGCCAGCAGTGCCCCGGGCAGGGAGGGCTACGAGCAGTACTTC. Its translation: CASSAPGREGYEQYF.

This clone came up once. The identical CDR3 is also encoded by other nucleotide sequences in the sample. V usage is TRBV27 and J usage is TRBJ2-1; 8 nucleotides align to TRBD2. Trimming removed 2 bases from V and 3 bases from J; junction bases left unmatched: 0. Per the germline V gene, CDR1 is MNHEY and CDR2 is SMNVEV (reference sequence). This CDR3 has 14 amino acids. The CDR3 DNA reads as TGTGCCAGCAGTTTAGCGGGAGGCTACAATGAGCAGTTCTTC. Its protein is CASSLAGGYNEQFF.

The chain carries TRBV5-1 and TRBJ2-7, with 8 bases identical to TRBD1. Germline trimming cut 2 bases from V and 3 bases from J; bases unmatched to any gene: 1. CDR3 size: 13 residues. CDR1 and CDR2 (germline): SGHRS, YFSETQ. The CDR3, as DNA: TGCGCCAGCAGCTTAGGGACAGGCTACGAGCAGTACTTC. Amino acids: CASSLGTGYEQYF. The full variable domain, rest sourced from reference TRBV5-1 and TRBJ2-7, is KAGVTQTPRYLIKTRGQQVTLSCSPISGHRSVSWYQQTPGQGLQFLFEYFSETQRNKGNFPGRFSGRQFSNSRSEMNVSTLELGDSALYLCASSLGTGYEQYFGPGTRLTVT.

This chain uses TRBV11-2 with TRBJ2-1; D call uncertain. Trimming took 1 base from V and 7 from J, leaving 5 bases between them. Germline V CDR1 and CDR2: SGHAT, FQNNGV. The CDR3 covers 12 residues. CDR3 coding DNA: TGTGCCAGCAGCTTAGTAGTGAATGAGCAGTTCTTC. Amino acids: CASSLVVNEQFF.

The chain couples TRBV7-9 to TRBJ1-2, with a possible D match to TRBD1 (5 bases). Germline V gives CDR1 SEHNR, CDR2 FQNEAQ (reference sequence). The CDR3 loop spans 15 amino acids. V shed 3 bases and J shed 3 bases, with 14 bases lying between them. DNA of the CDR3: TGTGCCAGCAGCTTGGCCCCTCCGGGGGACTATGGCTACACCTTC. Protein sequence: CASSLAPPGDYGYTF.

The chain links TRBV27 to TRBJ2-7; TRBD2 agrees at 10 bases. CDR3 length equals 14 residues. Germline V lookup: CDR1 MNHEY, CDR2 SMNVEV (reference sequence). The V segment lost 5 bases and the J segment 7 bases; nucleotides outside the gene matches: 8. The CDR3 DNA is TGTGCCAGCAGTCCCCAGGGACTAGCGAGAGAGCAGTACTTC. Translated: CASSPQGLAREQYF.

The chain's CDR3 is CSVEIQGFSSYEQYF. Here the CDR3 DNA reads TGCAGCGTTGAAATCCAGGGTTTTAGCTCCTACGAGCAGTACTTC. This chain uses TRBV29-1 with TRBJ2-7; possibly TRBD1 for D (5 bases). In germline, CDR1 is SQVTM, CDR2 ANQGSEA. Trimming left V 2 bases short and J 0 bases short, with 14 bases between. The CDR3 covers 15 residues.

The rearrangement links TRBV5-1 to TRBJ1-2, with 8 nucleotides matching TRBD1. The ends lost 1 base at V and 4 bases at J; junction bases unmatched: 6. The CDR3 sequence is 15 residues long. CDR1 and CDR2 from the germline V gene are SGHRS and YFSETQ. The CDR3 DNA sequence: TGCGCCAGCAGCTTGACCTCCGGGACAGGCTATGGCTACACCTTC. Translation: CASSLTSGTGYGYTF.

V gene TRBV27 combines with J gene TRBJ2-2; D is perhaps TRBD1 (5 bases). V was trimmed by 0 bases and J by 1 base, leaving 9 bases between them. The CDR3 totals 16 residues. The germline V gene has CDR1 MNHEY and CDR2 SMNVEV (reference sequence). The chain's CDR3 is CASSLSPQGNTGELFF. The CDR3 bases are TGTGCCAGCAGTTTATCCCCGCAGGGGAACACCGGGGAGCTGTTTTTT.

This sequence joins TRBV7-9 and TRBJ2-5, with TRBD1 matching 9 bases. The CDR3 is 15 amino acids. Trimming removed 3 bases from V and 4 bases from J; junction bases left unmatched: 6. Germline V CDR1 and CDR2: SEHNR, FQNEAQ (reference sequence). CDR3 bases: TGTGCCAGCAGCTTTGAGGGACAGGGACCAGAGACCCAGTACTTC. Translating it yields CASSFEGQGPETQYF.

This chain connects TRBV18 to TRBJ2-3, with D unresolved. With 3 bases removed from V and 3 bases from J, the gap between germline ends came to 13 bases. Germline V gene sequence: CDR1 KGHSH, CDR2 LQKENI. There are 15 residues in the CDR3. The CDR3, as DNA: TGTGCCAGCTCACCGACCCCTCGCGGAACAGATACGCAGTATTTT. Its protein is CASSPTPRGTDTQYF.

The chain joins TRBV27 to TRBJ2-7; D is perhaps TRBD2 (6 bases). Deletions cut 5 bases from V and 2 bases from J, with 19 bases between. From germline, CDR1 is MNHEY and CDR2 SMNVEV (reference sequence). This CDR3 comprises 16 residues. This chain's CDR3 is CASSPYDTTSPYEQYF. The CDR3 region has the DNA TGTGCCAGCAGTCCGTACGACACAACTAGCCCCTACGAGCAGTACTTC.

The chain uses TRBV7-9 and TRBJ1-1; D gene uncertain. The germline V gene has CDR1 SEHNR and CDR2 FQNEAQ (reference sequence). Trimming shortened V by 1 base and J by 1 base, and 10 bases separated the two germline ends. The CDR3 extends over 15 amino acids. CDR3 amino acids: CASSLERHRNTEAFF. In DNA, the CDR3 is TGTGCCAGCAGCTTAGAGAGACACAGGAACACTGAAGCTTTCTTT.

In the case of this clone: Other nucleotide sequences from this sample produce the same CDR3. The gene calls are TRBV19 and TRBJ2-7; TRBD1 matches 10 bases. The V segment lost 5 bases and the J segment 2 bases; nucleotides outside the gene matches: 3. The germline CDR1 and CDR2 sequences are LNHDA and SQIVND (reference sequence). This CDR3 region has 14 residues. CDR3 protein: CASSAGTGAYEQYF. The CDR3 DNA follows: TGTGCCAGTAGTGCCGGGACAGGGGCCTACGAGCAGTACTTC.

This chain joins TRBV2 and TRBJ2-1; TRBD2 agrees at 8 bases. The CDR3 has 12 residues. The V gene end was trimmed by 11 bases and the J gene end by 6 bases; junction bases not matched to a gene: 6. The germline CDR1 and CDR2 sequences are SNHLY and FYNNEI. As DNA, the CDR3 is TGTGCCGCGCGCGGGGGGCGCAATGAGCAGTTCTTC. This sequence encodes CAARGGRNEQFF. The variable domain in full, completed from reference TRBV2 and TRBJ2-1, reads EPEVTQTPSHQVTQMGQEVILRCVPISNHLYFYWYRQILGQKVEFLVSFYNNEISEKSEIFDDQFSVERPDGSNFTLKIRSTKLEDSAMYFCAARGGRNEQFFGPGTRLTVL.

This clone was seen only once. This chain links TRBV5-1 with TRBJ1-2, with D perhaps TRBD1 (6 bases). Germline V gene lookup returns CDR1 SGHRS and CDR2 YFSETQ. V was pared by 1 base and J by 3 bases, with 13 bases between. The CDR3 spans 15 residues. The CDR3 nucleotides are TGCGCCAGCAGCTTGCGGGGGGGCGCCGACTATGGCTACACCTTC. Protein: CASSLRGGADYGYTF. Full variable domain (rest looked up from reference TRBV5-1 and TRBJ1-2): KAGVTQTPRYLIKTRGQQVTLSCSPISGHRSVSWYQQTPGQGLQFLFEYFSETQRNKGNFPGRFSGRQFSNSRSEMNVSTLELGDSALYLCASSLRGGADYGYTFGSGTRLTVV.

V and J are TRBV27 and TRBJ1-4, with 9 nucleotides matching TRBD1. This CDR3 has 17 amino acids. J lost 6 bases, V lost 5 bases, and 13 bases had no gene match. The germline gives CDR1 MNHEY, CDR2 SMNVEV (reference sequence). CDR3 DNA sequence: TGTGCCAGCAGTCAAAGACCGGGACAGGGCCGAGATGAAAAACTGTTTTTT. Protein product: CASSQRPGQGRDEKLFF.

The chain carries TRBV14 and TRBJ2-7, with D unclear. Trimming pared 0 bases from V and 0 bases from J, leaving 6 bases between. The CDR3 extends over 14 amino acids. Germline CDR1 SGHDN, CDR2 FVKESK. The CDR3 protein is CASSQEPSSYEQYF. The CDR3 nucleotides are TGTGCCAGCAGCCAAGAGCCGAGCTCCTACGAGCAGTACTTC.

The chain joins TRBV5-5 to TRBJ2-2, with 10 positions matching TRBD2. CDR1 and CDR2 (germline): SGHKS, YYEKEE (reference sequence). After removal of 4 bases from V and 2 bases from J, the junction contained 17 bases not matched to a gene. This CDR3 is built from 20 residues. This CDR3 reads CASSLPPRVSGGANTGELFF. The CDR3 nucleotides read TGTGCCAGCAGCCTCCCCCCCCGGGTGAGCGGGGGGGCTAACACCGGGGAGCTGTTTTTT.

The rearrangement links TRBV2 to TRBJ2-2, with a weak D call TRBD2 (6 bases). Germline loops: CDR1 SNHLY, CDR2 FYNNEI. Trimming pared 2 bases from V and 0 bases from J, leaving 10 bases between. The CDR3 length is 16 residues. CDR3 bases: TGTGCCAGCAGTGAAAGTCTAGCGACGAACACCGGGGAGCTGTTTTTT. Translating it yields CASSESLATNTGELFF.

The table lists this clone with a count of one. This CDR3 is CASSPGIYSGNTIYF. In nucleotides, the CDR3 is TGCGCCAGCAGCCCCGGGATTTACTCTGGAAACACCATATATTTT. The chain is built from TRBV5-1 and TRBJ1-3; D not certain. With 4 bases removed from V and 0 bases from J, the gap between germline ends came to 11 bases. Germline CDR1 and CDR2: SGHRS and YFSETQ. This CDR3 is 15 amino acids long.

CDR3 nucleotide sequence: TGTGCCAGCAGCTCACTAGCGGGGGGGCTACGCGAGCAGTACTTC. It specifies CASSSLAGGLREQYF. The rearrangement uses TRBV5-4 and TRBJ2-7; 13 nucleotides agree with TRBD2. J lost 6 bases, V lost 3 bases, and 6 bases had no gene match. The CDR3 loop spans 15 amino acids. CDR1 and CDR2 (germline): SGHNT, YYREEE (reference sequence).

This clone was detected only a few times. The CDR3 DNA follows: TGTGCCAGTAGTGTTCTCGGGTCACCCCCCCCAGATACGCAGTATTTT. The encoded protein is CASSVLGSPPPDTQYF. The chain carries TRBV19 and TRBJ2-3; no clear D gene. The CDR3 is 16 amino acids. Trimming removed 5 bases at V and 4 bases at J, with 19 bases between. The germline V gene has CDR1 LNHDA and CDR2 SQIVND (reference sequence).

The V gene is TRBV27, the J gene TRBJ2-1; the D gene is possibly TRBD2 (5 bases). Trimming took 0 bases from V and 4 from J, leaving 10 bases between them. This CDR3 is built from 15 residues. The germline V gene encodes CDR1 MNHEY and CDR2 SMNVEV (reference sequence). CDR3 coding DNA: TGTGCCAGCAGTTTATCCCCCCGGGGTTACAATGAGCAGTTCTTC. Protein: CASSLSPRGYNEQFF.

The chain is built from TRBV6-1 and TRBJ1-5; 9 bases fit TRBD1. V was pared by 3 bases and J by 6 bases, with 6 bases of the junction left unmatched. This CDR3 is built from 15 residues. Looked up from germline, CDR1 is MNHNS and CDR2 is SASEGT. CDR3 bases: TGTGCCAGCAGTGAGGGGGACAGGGTTATTCAGCCCCAGCATTTT. Translated: CASSEGDRVIQPQHF.

V gene TRBV21-1 combines with J gene TRBJ2-6; the table's D gene call, TRBD1, was not cross checked with the DNA. TRBV21-1 is classified as a pseudogene. This CDR3 is built from 18 residues. The CDR3 DNA is TGTGCCAGCAGCAAAGCTCCACAGGGGGCGACGGGGGCCAACGTCCTGACTTTC. Amino acid sequence: CASSKAPQGATGANVLTF.

The V call is TRBV15, the J call TRBJ2-2; possibly TRBD2 for D (5 bases). CDR1 and CDR2 (germline): LNHNV, YYDKDF (reference sequence). Trimming shortened V by 0 bases and J by 7 bases, and 12 bases separated the two germline ends. CDR3 size: 15 residues. The CDR3 loop reads CATSRDRGNGGELFF. Written as DNA, the CDR3 is TGTGCCACCAGCAGAGATCGAGGGAACGGCGGGGAGCTGTTTTTT.

The chain recombines TRBV5-4 with TRBJ2-5; 8 bases are a match to TRBD2. The CDR3 is 13 amino acids. V gave up 4 bases and J gave up 3 bases; unmatched junction bases: 2. The germline CDR1 and CDR2 sequences are SGHNT and YYREEE (reference sequence). In DNA, the CDR3 is TGTGCCAGCAGCCAAGCGGGGGAAGAGACCCAGTACTTC. It translates to CASSQAGEETQYF.

This chain connects TRBV5-1 to TRBJ1-3, with D possibly TRBD1 on 5 matching bases. CDR3 length: 16 residues. CDR1 and CDR2 from the germline V gene are SGHRS and YFSETQ. V lost 1 base to trimming and J lost 4 bases, with 15 bases between them. CDR3 nucleotide sequence: TGCGCCAGCAGCTTGTCCGGGGGTGATGCCGGAAACACCATATATTTT. Amino acid sequence: CASSLSGGDAGNTIYF.